A single sample gave rise to the 13 T cell receptor beta chains below, sequenced in a study of shared clonotypes between healthy human individuals (dated by TCRdb to about 2020). The protocol used for the library was the immunoSEQ multiplex PCR assay. Drawn from immuneACCESS, this table holds only the in-frame rearrangements with V and J called that TCRdb kept. Clones are partly lost; checked studies trace under half to an unresolved V gene and leave the rest unexplained. This sample lists around 2,000,000 clones; approximately 95% were detected once. In total, the top ten clones hold less than 1.5% of the sample. CD8 naive samples consisted of CD45RO-negative cells that were positively selected for CCR7, yielding a CD45RA+CCR7+ population without TemRA cells. Material for sequencing was naive CD8+ T cells sorted from blood. The cell subset or site label here, explained by the study, means: CD45RA+CCR7+. The origin of the receptors is a man younger than 35 in good health.

CDR3 region: CASSQEGRLRAYEQYF. CDR3 DNA sequence: TGTGCCAGCAGCCAAGAAGGCCGTCTCAGAGCCTACGAGCAGTACTTC. V usage is TRBV14 and J usage is TRBJ2-7, with D hard to call. The V and J ends lost 0 bases and 2 bases respectively, with 14 bases between them. This CDR3 has 16 residues. The V gene's germline CDR1 is SGHDN and CDR2 FVKESK. Drawing the rest from reference TRBV14 and TRBJ2-7, the complete variable domain is EAGVTQFPSHSVIEKGQTVTLRCDPISGHDNLYWYRRVMGKEIKFLLHFVKESKQDESGMPNNRFLAERTGGTYSTLKVQPAELEDSGVYFCASSQEGRLRAYEQYFGPGTRLTVT.

This clone was detected a few times. Other DNA sequences of this sample code for an identical CDR3. The J gene is TRBJ1-5, the V gene TRBV9; TRBD1 agrees at 9 bases. Germline CDR1 reads SGDLS; CDR2 reads YYNGEE. The junction had 3 bases not matched to a gene; V was cut back by 2 bases and J by 3 bases. This CDR3 contains 15 residues. The CDR3 loop is CASSVGTGTNQPQHF. The CDR3 DNA sequence: TGTGCCAGCAGCGTGGGGACAGGGACCAATCAGCCCCAGCATTTT.

The V gene is TRBV7-9, the J gene TRBJ1-1; 9 nucleotides agree with TRBD1. The germline gives CDR1 SEHNR, CDR2 FQNEAQ (reference sequence). The V gene end was trimmed by 2 bases and the J gene end by 0 bases; junction bases not matched to a gene: 7. The CDR3 length is 17 residues. For the CDR3, the DNA is TGTGCCAGCAGCTTATTGGGACAGGGTATGATGAACACTGAAGCTTTCTTT. Protein sequence: CASSLLGQGMMNTEAFF.

Concerning this clone itself: The same CDR3 can be traced to other DNA sequences in this sample. The rearrangement links TRBV6-5 to TRBJ1-5; D is unresolved. V was pared by 4 bases and J by 4 bases, with 8 bases between. Per germline, CDR1 MNHEY and CDR2 SVGAGI. There are 13 residues in the CDR3. The DNA of the CDR3 is TGTGCCAGCAGTTGGTCCGGTAATCAGCCCCAGCATTTT. It yields the protein CASSWSGNQPQHF.

The chain is built from TRBV7-9 and TRBJ2-7; D unclear. Trimming took off 6 bases at V and 2 bases at J, with 29 bases between the two ends. CDR1 SEHNR and CDR2 FQNEAQ come from the germline V gene (reference sequence). This CDR3 comprises 19 residues. CDR3 region: CASRHDAPPSRKNPYEQYF. DNA of the CDR3: TGTGCCAGCAGGCACGATGCCCCCCCCAGCAGGAAGAACCCCTACGAGCAGTACTTC.

Points on this clone: The same CDR3 also results from other DNA sequences found in this sample. V and J are TRBV28 and TRBJ1-5; the D is unclear. Between the trimmed V and J ends, which lost 2 bases and 6 bases, there was a span of 5 bases. CDR3 length: 12 residues. Germline CDR1 MDHEN, CDR2 SYDVKM. The CDR3 protein is CASSLGGQPQHF. The CDR3 DNA reads as TGTGCCAGCAGTTTAGGTGGTCAGCCCCAGCATTTT.

The CDR3 region is CAWTPIYPTGENTEAFF. CDR3 coding DNA: TGTGCCTGGACTCCGATCTACCCGACAGGGGAGAACACTGAAGCTTTCTTT. The rearrangement uses TRBV30 and TRBJ1-1; 8 bases line up with TRBD1. There are 17 residues in the CDR3. The junction had 14 bases not matched to a gene; V was cut back by 4 bases and J by 1 base. Germline CDR1 reads GTSNPN; CDR2 reads SVGIG (reference sequence).

The chain is built from TRBV27 and TRBJ2-7; TRBD2 might be the D (6 bases). The germline V and J ends were trimmed by 3 bases and 4 bases, with 13 bases remaining between them. The CDR3 spans 14 residues. From germline, CDR1 is MNHEY and CDR2 SMNVEV (reference sequence). The CDR3 DNA reads TGTGCCAGCAGTTTTTCACTAGCCCAATACGAGCAGTACTTC. Protein product: CASSFSLAQYEQYF.

In regard to this clone: The same CDR3 can be traced to other DNA sequences in this sample. The rearrangement links TRBV6-5 to TRBJ1-2; D is ambiguous. From germline, CDR1 is MNHEY and CDR2 SVGAGI. Trimming removed 4 bases at V and 8 bases at J, with 8 bases between. The CDR3 is made up of 11 amino acids. In DNA form, the CDR3 reads TGTGCCAGCAGTTCCTCTGGGGGCTACACCTTC. It yields the protein CASSSSGGYTF.

J is TRBJ2-7 and V is TRBV27; 9 nucleotides agree with TRBD1. CDR1 and CDR2 (germline): MNHEY, SMNVEV (reference sequence). The CDR3 length is 12 residues. V trimming: 8 bases; J trimming: 3 bases; junction bases outside the gene matches: 2. The CDR3 sequence is CASADRGYEQYF. The CDR3 region has the DNA TGTGCCAGCGCGGACAGGGGCTACGAGCAGTACTTC.

Comments on this clone: Mismatch with germline at one junction end may stem from a read error. The chain links TRBV7-7 to TRBJ2-2; D is ambiguous. In germline, CDR1 is SSHAT, CDR2 FNYEAQ (reference sequence). The length of the CDR3 is 17 residues. The CDR3 spells CASSPYGVPSARGELFF. CDR3 nucleotides: TGTGCTAGCAGCCCTTATGGGGTACCATCGGCCAGAGGGGAGCTGTTTTTT. Full variable domain (remainder filled in from reference TRBV7-7 and TRBJ2-2): GAGVSQSPRYKVTKRGQDVTLRCDPISSHATLYWYQQALGQGPEFLTYFNYEAQPDKSGLPSDRFSAERPEGSISTLTIQRTEQRDSAMYRCASSPYGVPSARGELFFGEGSRLTVL.

The V gene is TRBV27, the J gene TRBJ2-7, with 11 bases matching TRBD2. Germline V gene lookup returns CDR1 MNHEY and CDR2 SMNVEV (reference sequence). The junction had 3 bases not matched to a gene; V was cut back by 3 bases and J by 5 bases. The CDR3 runs to 14 residues. Here the CDR3 DNA reads TGTGCCAGCAGTTTCGTAGCGGGAGGGCACGAGCAGTACTTC. It codes for CASSFVAGGHEQYF.

This clone was counted once. The chain employs TRBV29-1 and TRBJ2-2, with 7 bases aligning to TRBD2. This CDR3 has 17 amino acids. Per the germline V gene, CDR1 is SQVTM and CDR2 is ANQGSEA. Unmatched junction bases numbered 10, after V lost 3 bases and J lost 0 bases. The CDR3 region is CSVEEAGPTTNTGELFF. The CDR3 DNA follows: TGCAGCGTTGAGGAAGCGGGACCGACCACGAACACCGGGGAGCTGTTTTTT.